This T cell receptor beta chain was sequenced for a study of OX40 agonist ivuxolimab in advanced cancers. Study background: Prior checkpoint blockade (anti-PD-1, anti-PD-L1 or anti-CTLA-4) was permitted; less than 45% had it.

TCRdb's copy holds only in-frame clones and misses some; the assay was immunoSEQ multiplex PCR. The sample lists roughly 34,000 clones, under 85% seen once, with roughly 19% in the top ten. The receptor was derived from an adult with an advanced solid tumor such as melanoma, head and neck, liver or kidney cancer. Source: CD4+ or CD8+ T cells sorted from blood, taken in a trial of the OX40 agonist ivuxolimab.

The CDR3 DNA reads TGTGCCAGTAGTACCTTACTAGCGGCCGGCCCGCAGGAGCAGTTCTTC. It is translated as CASSTLLAAGPQEQFF. The rearrangement joins TRBV19 to TRBJ2-1; TRBD2 matches 8 bases. J was trimmed by 10 bases and V by 4 bases; bases with no gene match: 15. The germline V gene has CDR1 LNHDA and CDR2 SQIVND (reference sequence). The CDR3 consists of 16 residues. The variable domain in full, with the rest retrieved from reference TRBV19 and TRBJ2-1, is DGGITQSPKYLFRKEGQNVTLSCEQNLNHDAMYWYRQDPGQGLRLIYYSQIVNDFQKGDIAEGYSVSREKKESFPLTVTSAQKNPTAFYLCASSTLLAAGPQEQFFGPGTRLTVL.